These 14 T cell receptor beta chains were all obtained from the same sample, sequenced in a study of T cells in Graves' hyperthyroidism and ophthalmopathy. Amplification of TCR beta CDR3 regions used RNA as the template. RT-PCR in the first round (using the HTBI primer set) targeted the TCR CDR3. MiXCR, applied by TCRdb to the multiplex PCR reads, yields one record per CDR3 protein. Among 250,000 to 300,000 distinct CDR3 sequences listed, about an eighth were seen once. Sequencing was done on a sample of blood. The source is a woman aged 40-49 years with Graves' hyperthyroidism.

In regard to this clonotype: A far larger clone is one nucleotide away, so this likely arose from a read error. V gene TRBV28 combines with J gene TRBJ2-7; D is tentatively TRBD1 or TRBD2 (5 bases each). The CDR3 consists of 12 residues. Germline CDR1 and CDR2: MDHEN and SYDVKM. CDR3 sequence reads: CASSLGGYGQYF. DNA for the CDR3: TGTGCCAGCAGTTTAGGGGGATACGGGCAGTACTTC.

This clonotype was counted at least ten times. The V call is TRBV28, the J call TRBJ1-2; the D gene is possibly TRBD1 (5 bases). CDR3 size: 13 residues. Looked up from germline, CDR1 is MDHEN and CDR2 is SYDVKM. The germline V and J ends were trimmed by 6 bases and 8 bases, with 16 bases remaining between them. The CDR3 nucleotides are TGTGCCAGCAGCCAAGGGGCCAGGGTAGGCTACACCTTC. Translation gives CASSQGARVGYTF.

This clonotype appeared many times. J is TRBJ2-7 and V is TRBV11-2; 10 bases line up with TRBD2. Germline loops: CDR1 SGHAT, CDR2 FQNNGV. The CDR3 consists of 17 residues. J gave up 0 bases and V 4 bases, and 9 bases lay outside the gene matches. The CDR3 region has the DNA TGTGCCAGCAGCTCCTTGGGACTAGCGCCAAGCTCCTACGAGCAGTACTTC. It encodes CASSSLGLAPSSYEQYF.

V usage is TRBV3-1 and J usage is TRBJ2-2; D not resolved. The V and J ends lost 2 bases and 6 bases respectively, with 10 bases between them. The CDR3 spans 14 residues. Germline values: CDR1 LGHDT, CDR2 YNNKEL (reference sequence). The CDR3 region has the DNA TGTGCCAGCAGCCAACGCTCGTTATCCGGGGAGCTGTTTTTT. Its translation: CASSQRSLSGELFF.

This clonotype showed up many times. This chain uses TRBV3-1 with TRBJ1-1; D ambiguous. The V gene lost 4 bases and the J gene lost 3 bases, with 6 bases spanning the gap. Germline assignment: CDR1 LGHDT and CDR2 YNNKEL (reference sequence). The CDR3 runs to 12 residues. The CDR3, as DNA: TGTGCCAGCAGCCCCTCCCACACTGAAGCTTTCTTT. Encoded protein: CASSPSHTEAFF.

This clonotype turned up a few times. The chain has TRBV28 and TRBJ2-3; 9 bases align to TRBD2. CDR1 is MDHEN, CDR2 SYDVKM, per germline. CDR3 length: 15 amino acids. V shed 2 bases, J shed 5 bases, and the junction held 5 bases outside the gene matches. CDR3 loop: CASSLRAGGGDTQYF. The CDR3 DNA sequence: TGTGCCAGCAGTTTACGAGCGGGAGGAGGAGATACGCAGTATTTT. The full variable domain, its missing parts supplied by reference TRBV28 and TRBJ2-3, is DVKVTQSSRYLVKRTGEKVFLECVQDMDHENMFWYRQDPGLGLRLIYFSYDVKMKEKGDIPEGYSVSREKKERFSLILESASTNQTSMYLCASSLRAGGGDTQYFGPGTRLTVL.

There are many counts of this clonotype. This chain uses TRBV6-1 with TRBJ1-5; TRBD1 is a possible D gene (5 bases). The CDR3 loop spans 16 amino acids. Germline V gene data show CDR1 as MNHNS and CDR2 as SASEGT. The V gene lost 6 bases and the J gene lost 0 bases, with 15 bases spanning the gap. CDR3 bases: TGTGCCAGCAGACCCGACAGATTTTATAGCAATCAGCCCCAGCATTTT. Protein: CASRPDRFYSNQPQHF.

This clonotype was seen many times. The chain is built from TRBV7-9 and TRBJ2-7; 9 bases agree with TRBD1. The CDR3 extends over 16 amino acids. J gave up 2 bases and V 4 bases, and 9 bases lay outside the gene matches. Germline CDR1 reads SEHNR; CDR2 reads FQNEAQ (reference sequence). The CDR3 spells CASSSTTGTGTYEQYF. The CDR3 DNA reads as TGTGCCAGCAGCTCCACTACCGGGACAGGGACCTACGAGCAGTACTTC.

This clonotype was seen repeatedly, ten times or more. A read error is possible here, since a much larger clone lies one base away. The CDR3 DNA reads as TGTGCCAGCACCGGGACGGGGAACACTGGAGCTTTCTTT. It specifies CASTGTGNTGAFF. The chain has TRBV12-3 or TRBV12-4 and TRBJ1-1, with D possibly matching TRBD1 (5 bases). CDR3 length equals 13 residues.

The V gene is TRBV7-9, the J gene TRBJ2-1; D is perhaps TRBD2 (5 bases). This CDR3 is built from 22 residues. V lost 2 bases to trimming and J lost 0 bases, with 29 bases between them. Looked up from germline, CDR1 is SEHNR and CDR2 is FQNEAQ (reference sequence). CDR3 region: CASSLSLMVTEGRKGSYNEQFF. In nucleotides, the CDR3 is TGTGCCAGCAGCTTAAGTCTTATGGTTACCGAGGGCCGTAAAGGCTCCTACAATGAGCAGTTCTTC.

This clonotype has ten or more counts. The chain uses TRBV14 and TRBJ2-3; a weak D match, TRBD2 (6 bases). The CDR3 is made up of 14 amino acids. Germline assignment: CDR1 SGHDN and CDR2 FVKESK. V lost 9 bases and J lost 0, with 13 bases in between. The CDR3 sequence: CASKGGISTDTQYF. CDR3 nucleotides: TGTGCCAGTAAAGGCGGGATCAGCACAGATACGCAGTATTTT.

A few counts support this clonotype. J is TRBJ1-2 and V is TRBV7-9, with 8 bases that match TRBD1. The germline V gene has CDR1 SEHNR and CDR2 FQNEAQ (reference sequence). The trim removed 5 bases at V and 4 bases at J, leaving 9 bases unmatched. The CDR3 has 15 amino acids. The CDR3 coding sequence is TGTGCCAGCAGCCCTACAAGACAGGGGAGCTATGGCTACACCTTC. It yields the protein CASSPTRQGSYGYTF.

This clonotype appeared a few times. The gene calls are TRBV7-9 and TRBJ2-1, with 13 bases aligning to TRBD2. The germline V gene encodes CDR1 SEHNR and CDR2 FQNEAQ (reference sequence). With V trimmed by 4 bases and J by 9 bases, 6 bases remained unmatched. The CDR3 is 15 residues long. The CDR3 bases are TGTGCCAGCAGCTCGGGGACTAGCGGGACGAGTGAGCAGTTCTTC. Its translation: CASSSGTSGTSEQFF.

As concerns this clonotype: This clone may be a read error of a much larger clone one base away. This chain connects TRBV6-5 to TRBJ2-5; D may match TRBD1 or TRBD2 (5 bases each). CDR1 and CDR2 from the germline V gene are MNHEY and SVGAGI. This CDR3 is 16 amino acids long. CDR3 DNA sequence: TGTGCCAGCAGTTATTCAGGGCCGGGGATGCAAGAGGCCCAGTACTTC. It yields the protein CASSYSGPGMQEAQYF.